The source of this T cell receptor beta chain is a study of T cell changes during pregnancy in multiple sclerosis. Assay used: immunoSEQ multiplex PCR; TCRdb lists only in-frame clones, some missing. The sample records about 33,000 clones, over 80% being singletons. This CDR3 has 13 amino acids. From germline, CDR1 is MNHEY and CDR2 SVGAGI. V gave up 4 bases and J gave up 6 bases; unmatched junction bases: 5. Sample: CD4+ T cells from peripheral blood mononuclear cells, taken in the third trimester of pregnancy. This sequence originates from a female donor in good health, enrolled as a control in a pregnancy study. J is TRBJ1-2 and V is TRBV6-5; 7 positions match TRBD1. CDR3 nucleotides: TGTGCCAGCAGTTCGACAGGGAGCGATGGCTACACCTTC. It yields the protein CASSSTGSDGYTF.